One and the same sample provided the 25 T cell receptor beta chains below, sequenced in a study of radiotherapy plus CTLA-4 blockade in lung cancer. Clones were sequenced by immunoSEQ multiplex PCR, and TCRdb holds only the in-frame ones, with some missing. This table holds tens of thousands of clones, around 87% found once. Sequencing used peripheral blood, obtained from a patient treated with radiotherapy plus ipilimumab. The receptors here all came from a human donor with non-small cell lung cancer that progressed on radiotherapy plus ipilimumab.

This clone was seen a few times. This chain joins TRBV28 and TRBJ2-7; D is perhaps TRBD1 (5 bases). Germline loops: CDR1 MDHEN, CDR2 SYDVKM. The CDR3 extends over 13 amino acids. Deletions cut 5 bases from V and 0 bases from J, with 8 bases between. CDR3 residues: CASSIDSSYEQYV. The CDR3 DNA reads as TGTGCCAGCAGTATTGACAGCTCCTACGAGCAGTACGTC.

The chain links TRBV6-6 to TRBJ2-3; 7 positions match TRBD2. V lost 4 bases and J lost 6; bases outside the gene matches: 10. Germline V gene sequence: CDR1 MNHNY, CDR2 SVGAGI (reference sequence). The CDR3 runs 15 residues. The CDR3 DNA sequence: TGTGCCAGCAGTTCCCGGGGAGGGTGGGAGGATACGCAGTATTTT. Its protein is CASSSRGGWEDTQYF.

The chain joins TRBV27 to TRBJ2-7, with TRBD2 identical over 13 bases. The germline V gene encodes CDR1 MNHEY and CDR2 SMNVEV (reference sequence). V lost 2 bases and J lost 2; bases outside the gene matches: 3. The CDR3 is 16 amino acids. CDR3 protein: CASSLDTSGRAYEQYF. The CDR3 DNA reads as TGTGCCAGCAGTTTAGACACTAGCGGGAGGGCCTACGAGCAGTACTTC.

This chain links TRBV6-4 with TRBJ1-2; 9 bases are a match to TRBD1. CDR1 and CDR2 from the germline V gene are MRHNA and SNTAGT. The CDR3 sequence is 15 residues long. The trim removed 3 bases at V and 3 bases at J, leaving 5 bases unmatched. The CDR3 loop reads CASSEDRGKDYGYTF. The CDR3 DNA reads as TGTGCCAGCAGTGAAGACAGGGGGAAGGACTATGGCTACACCTTC.

The chain is built from TRBV27 and TRBJ2-7; TRBD1 might be the D (7 bases). CDR3 length equals 13 residues. Trimming removed 6 bases from V and 3 bases from J, with 12 bases in between. Germline V gene lookup returns CDR1 MNHEY and CDR2 SMNVEV (reference sequence). The CDR3: CASSPQGGYEQYV. The CDR3 coding sequence is TGTGCCAGCAGCCCTCAGGGGGGCTACGAGCAGTACGTC.

The chain carries TRBV27 and TRBJ2-1; 8 nucleotides line up with TRBD2. This CDR3 is 15 amino acids long. The germline gives CDR1 MNHEY, CDR2 SMNVEV (reference sequence). Trimming cost V 5 bases and J 2 bases; bases outside gene matches: 5. CDR3 sequence (DNA): TGTGCCAGCAGTACCCTAGCGGGTGCCTACAATGAGCAGTTCTTC. Its protein product is CASSTLAGAYNEQFF.

Comment on this clone: This specimen includes other DNA sequences encoding the same CDR3. The J gene is TRBJ1-4, the V gene TRBV2; perhaps TRBD1 as D (5 bases). V shed 5 bases and J shed 4 bases, with 11 bases lying between them. This CDR3 comprises 14 residues. CDR1 SNHLY and CDR2 FYNNEI come from the germline V gene. The CDR3 protein is CASSSGTLNEKLFF. Written as DNA, the CDR3 is TGTGCCAGCAGTTCGGGGACCCTTAATGAAAAACTGTTTTTT. The full variable domain, rest sourced from reference TRBV2 and TRBJ1-4, is EPEVTQTPSHQVTQMGQEVILRCVPISNHLYFYWYRQILGQKVEFLVSFYNNEISEKSEIFDDQFSVERPDGSNFTLKIRSTKLEDSAMYFCASSSGTLNEKLFFGSGTQLSVL.

The chain has TRBV15 and TRBJ2-1; 10 bases are a match to TRBD2. Germline trimming cut 3 bases from V and 3 bases from J; bases unmatched to any gene: 5. Germline V gene sequence: CDR1 LNHNV, CDR2 YYDKDF (reference sequence). The CDR3 is 16 residues long. DNA of the CDR3: TGTGCCACCAGCAGGAGGTCTAGCGGGAGCTACAATGAGCAGTTCTTC. Translation gives CATSRRSSGSYNEQFF.

The CDR3 protein is CASSLPPTDTQYF. The CDR3 bases are TGTGCCAGCAGTTTACCCCCGACAGATACGCAGTATTTT. The V call is TRBV28, the J call TRBJ2-3, with D hard to call. Germline V lookup: CDR1 MDHEN, CDR2 SYDVKM. CDR3 length equals 13 residues. Trimming took 2 bases from V and 3 from J, leaving 6 bases between them.

The chain combines TRBV6-5 with TRBJ1-1; TRBD1 agrees at 7 bases. The CDR3 length is 11 residues. The trim removed 7 bases at V and 9 bases at J, leaving 5 bases unmatched. Germline loops: CDR1 MNHEY, CDR2 SVGAGI. The CDR3 region has the DNA TGTGCCAGCAAGCAGGGGGTAAAAGCTTTCTTT. This gives the protein CASKQGVKAFF.

This clone appeared a single time. This chain connects TRBV5-4 to TRBJ2-1, with TRBD1 identical over 11 bases. CDR3 length: 16 residues. Germline-derived CDR1 and CDR2 are SGHNT and YYREEE (reference sequence). With V trimmed by 4 bases and J by 4 bases, 7 bases remained unmatched. CDR3 amino acids: CASSLVGQGGYNEQFF. The CDR3 coding sequence is TGTGCCAGCAGCCTTGTGGGACAGGGGGGATACAATGAGCAGTTCTTC.

The chain recombines TRBV14 with TRBJ1-1; D remains unclear. This CDR3 is 15 amino acids long. Trimming left V 3 bases short and J 6 bases short, with 17 bases between. Germline CDR1 is SGHDN and CDR2 is FVKESK. CDR3 protein: CASSQLRTRTAEAFF. Written as DNA, the CDR3 is TGTGCCAGCAGCCAGTTGAGGACCCGAACGGCTGAAGCTTTCTTT.

The genes are TRBV2 and TRBJ2-1; D possibly corresponds to TRBD2 (6 bases). CDR1 is SNHLY and CDR2 is FYNNEI in the germline V gene. Trimming took 3 bases from V and 8 from J, leaving 8 bases between them. The CDR3 has 12 residues. The chain's CDR3 is CASSDWGDEQFF. The CDR3 coding sequence is TGTGCCAGCAGTGACTGGGGGGATGAGCAGTTCTTC.

The chain employs TRBV28 and TRBJ1-2; 8 nucleotides align to TRBD1. The J segment lost 4 bases and the V segment lost 5 bases, leaving 9 bases of the junction unmatched. This CDR3 comprises 15 residues. Germline CDR1 MDHEN, CDR2 SYDVKM. CDR3 in amino acids: CASSPGQGFGYGYTF. In DNA form, the CDR3 reads TGTGCCAGCAGTCCTGGACAGGGATTCGGCTATGGCTACACCTTC.

The CDR3 loop reads CASSSPSITSGGEQYV. The CDR3 nucleotides read TGTGCCAGCAGCTCCCCCTCGATAACCTCGGGAGGAGAGCAGTACGTC. The V call is TRBV7-3, the J call TRBJ2-7; 7 positions agree with TRBD2. V shed 4 bases, J shed 7 bases, and the junction held 16 bases outside the gene matches. The CDR3 contains 16 residues. Germline V lookup: CDR1 SGHTA, CDR2 FQGTGA.

This clone was seen a handful of times. This chain joins TRBV11-2 and TRBJ2-2; the D gene is possibly TRBD1 (5 bases). The CDR3 extends over 15 amino acids. Per germline, CDR1 SGHAT and CDR2 FQNNGV. The V end lost 6 bases, the J end lost 7 bases, and 18 bases lay between the germline ends. CDR3 sequence reads: CASSPQGGFGGELFF. The CDR3, as DNA: TGTGCCAGCAGTCCCCAGGGCGGCTTTGGCGGGGAGCTGTTTTTT.

V usage is TRBV27 and J usage is TRBJ2-7; D unresolved. V was pared by 8 bases and J by 3 bases, with 8 bases between. Germline V gene sequence: CDR1 MNHEY, CDR2 SMNVEV (reference sequence). The CDR3 has 11 amino acids. CDR3 amino acids: CASGKHYEQYF. The DNA of the CDR3 is TGTGCCAGCGGGAAGCACTACGAGCAGTACTTC.

The V call is TRBV30, the J call TRBJ1-2; TRBD1 might be the D (6 bases). The CDR3 extends over 16 amino acids. V was shortened by 2 bases and J by 4 bases, with 20 bases between the two germline ends. Germline V gene sequence: CDR1 GTSNPN, CDR2 SVGIG (reference sequence). CDR3 sequence (DNA): TGTGCCTGGAGTCTTACCTCCGACAGGCTAGGCTATGGCTACACCTTC. Translation gives CAWSLTSDRLGYGYTF. Using reference TRBV30 and TRBJ1-2 for the parts outside the CDR3, the full variable domain is SQTIHQWPATLVQPVGSPLSLECTVEGTSNPNLYWYRQAAGRGLQLLFYSVGIGQISSEVPQNLSASRPQDRQFILSSKKLLLSDSGFYLCAWSLTSDRLGYGYTFGSGTRLTVV.

This clone was counted a few times. The chain carries TRBV5-4 and TRBJ2-7; a possible D gene is TRBD1 (6 bases). The CDR3 totals 13 residues. With 0 bases removed from V and 7 bases from J, the gap between germline ends came to 11 bases. The germline CDR1 and CDR2 sequences are SGHNT and YYREEE (reference sequence). CDR3 DNA sequence: TGTGCCAGCAGCTTGGAACAGGGCGGGGAGCAGTACTTC. This encodes CASSLEQGGEQYF.

The V gene is TRBV5-1, the J gene TRBJ1-5; the D is unclear. This CDR3 spans 14 amino acids. V was cut by 0 bases and J by 2 bases, with 6 bases left in between. The germline V gene encodes CDR1 SGHRS and CDR2 YFSETQ. The CDR3 DNA reads TGCGCCAGCAGCTTGGCAGGTGGCAATCAGCCCCAGCATTTT. Protein product: CASSLAGGNQPQHF. The variable domain in full, completed from reference TRBV5-1 and TRBJ1-5, reads KAGVTQTPRYLIKTRGQQVTLSCSPISGHRSVSWYQQTPGQGLQFLFEYFSETQRNKGNFPGRFSGRQFSNSRSEMNVSTLELGDSALYLCASSLAGGNQPQHFGDGTRLSIL.

The J gene is TRBJ1-5, the V gene TRBV9; the D is unclear. Deletions cut 4 bases from V and 4 bases from J, with 18 bases between. This CDR3 contains 16 residues. Looked up from germline, CDR1 is SGDLS and CDR2 is YYNGEE. The CDR3 DNA reads as TGTGCCAGCAGCCCAGGTGTGGGAATTGGTAATCAGCCCCAGCATTTT. Translation: CASSPGVGIGNQPQHF.

The rearrangement uses TRBV27 and TRBJ2-5; TRBD1 matches 8 bases. CDR1 and CDR2 from the germline V gene are MNHEY and SMNVEV (reference sequence). This CDR3 spans 16 amino acids. With V trimmed by 2 bases and J by 5 bases, 10 bases remained unmatched. CDR3 sequence (DNA): TGTGCCAGCAGTTTAGAGCGGCCAGGGGGCGAGGAGACCCAGTACTTC. Its translation is CASSLERPGGEETQYF.

The chain uses TRBV28 and TRBJ2-1; 10 bases line up with TRBD1. The CDR3 covers 13 residues. Germline assignment: CDR1 MDHEN and CDR2 SYDVKM. Germline trimming cut 7 bases from V and 7 bases from J; bases unmatched to any gene: 4. CDR3 loop: CASKGQGRNEQFF. Here the CDR3 DNA reads TGTGCCAGCAAGGGACAGGGGAGGAATGAGCAGTTCTTC.

This chain joins TRBV25-1 and TRBJ2-3, with D perhaps given as TRBD1 or TRBD2 (5 bases each). The CDR3 covers 13 residues. V lost 3 bases and J lost 1, with 5 bases in between. The germline V gene encodes CDR1 MGHDK and CDR2 SYGVNS. DNA for the CDR3: TGTGCCAGCAGTGAGGGGGGCACAGATACGCAGTATTTT. As protein: CASSEGGTDTQYF.

The V gene is TRBV5-4, the J gene TRBJ2-2, with no clear D. V dropped 0 bases and J dropped 6 bases, with 6 bases sitting between them. Germline CDR1 and CDR2: SGHNT and YYREEE (reference sequence). The CDR3 is 13 amino acids. CDR3 protein: CASSLDGAGELFF. CDR3 bases: TGTGCCAGCAGCTTGGATGGGGCCGGGGAGCTGTTTTTT.